Detailed here is one T cell receptor (beta chain). Here immunoSEQ multiplex PCR was the method, and the copy in TCRdb shows in-frame clones only, minus some. The sample contains roughly 130,000 clones, more than 60% of which appear only once. The germline V gene has CDR1 SGHKS and CDR2 YYEKEE (reference sequence). V was trimmed by 5 bases and J by 3 bases, leaving 6 bases between them. The CDR3 sequence is 11 residues long. The data were taken from a study of blood T cell repertoires in COVID-19. Study background: T cells, B-cell-depleted T cells, or PBMCs supplied cDNA or gDNA.

The sample comprised peripheral blood. The TCR sequence derives from a man aged 45-60 years with acute or convalescent COVID-19. This chain links TRBV5-5 with TRBJ2-7; no definite D call. Here the CDR3 DNA reads TGTGCCAGCAGTTCCAACTACGAGCAGTACGTC. Protein: CASSSNYEQYV.